These 26 T cell receptor beta chains originate from one sample sequenced in a study of blood T cell repertoires in COVID-19. Profiled with immunoSEQ multiplex PCR; TCRdb holds only in-frame clones, not every one. This table has hundreds of thousands of clones, 80% to 90% appearing once. Sequenced sample: peripheral blood. These receptors were collected from a woman in her twenties or thirties with COVID-19, enrolled during active disease.

V is TRBV13 and J is TRBJ2-7; TRBD2 matches 9 bases. With 0 bases clipped from V and 0 bases from J, the junction kept 6 bases outside the gene matches. The CDR3 totals 17 residues. The germline gives CDR1 PRHDT, CDR2 FYEKMQ (reference sequence). The CDR3 DNA reads as TGTGCCAGCAGCTTAGGGGGGCTAGCGGGACACTCCTACGAGCAGTACGTC. It is translated as CASSLGGLAGHSYEQYV.

The V gene is TRBV5-1, the J gene TRBJ2-7, with D perhaps TRBD1 (5 bases). Germline CDR1 reads SGHRS; CDR2 reads YFSETQ. The CDR3 is 16 residues long. V lost 1 base to trimming and J lost 1 base, with 15 bases between them. Here the CDR3 DNA reads TGCGCCAGCAGCTTGTGGGGCGCGGCGGAATCCTACGAGCAGTACTTC. This gives the protein CASSLWGAAESYEQYF.

The rearrangement uses TRBV3-1 (or the pseudogene TRBV3-2) and TRBJ2-1; 12 bases match TRBD2. Germline CDR1 and CDR2: LGHDT and YNNKEL (reference sequence). V lost 6 bases and J lost 5; bases outside the gene matches: 5. The CDR3 runs to 15 residues. CDR3 coding DNA: TGTGCCAGCAGTCCTAGCGGGGGGGCCCACAATGAGCAGTTCTTC. This encodes CASSPSGGAHNEQFF.

The chain has TRBV10-3 and TRBJ1-2; 7 bases align to TRBD1. The trim removed 6 bases at V and 4 bases at J, leaving 5 bases unmatched. Germline V gene data show CDR1 as ENHRY and CDR2 as SYGVKD. There are 13 residues in the CDR3. This CDR3 reads CAIREAGGYGYTF. For the CDR3, the DNA is TGTGCCATCAGGGAGGCAGGGGGCTATGGCTACACCTTC.

The chain uses TRBV6-2 or TRBV6-3 and TRBJ2-7, with TRBD1 identical over 8 bases. The CDR3 sequence is 14 residues long. The V gene end was trimmed by 5 bases and the J gene end by 3 bases; junction bases not matched to a gene: 6. CDR1 MNHEY and CDR2 SVGEGT come from the germline V gene. The CDR3 here is CASSNPGGIYEQYF. The CDR3 DNA reads as TGTGCCAGCAGTAACCCAGGGGGCATCTACGAGCAGTACTTC.

This clone was seen just once. The chain is built from TRBV2 and TRBJ1-2; D gene uncertain. This CDR3 spans 15 amino acids. Trimming took off 0 bases at V and 7 bases at J, with 15 bases between the two ends. Germline CDR1 SNHLY, CDR2 FYNNEI. For the CDR3, the DNA is TGTGCCAGCAGTGAAGCGCTTCAGAGGGTTAGTGGCTACACCTTC. It codes for CASSEALQRVSGYTF.

The rearrangement joins TRBV15 to TRBJ1-6; TRBD1 matches at 7 bases. V was clipped by 0 bases and J by 3 bases; unmatched bases: 5. Germline V CDR1 and CDR2: LNHNV, YYDKDF (reference sequence). This CDR3 spans 17 amino acids. This chain's CDR3 is CATSREGQLNYNSPLHF. In DNA, the CDR3 is TGTGCCACCAGCAGAGAGGGACAGTTGAACTATAATTCACCCCTCCACTTT.

The chain carries TRBV7-9 and TRBJ2-5, with 10 bases aligning to TRBD1. Germline trimming cut 4 bases from V and 2 bases from J; bases unmatched to any gene: 4. This CDR3 contains 15 residues. The germline gives CDR1 SEHNR, CDR2 FQNEAQ (reference sequence). CDR3 residues: CASSSPGQGQETQYF. In DNA form, the CDR3 reads TGTGCCAGCAGCTCTCCGGGACAGGGGCAAGAGACCCAGTACTTC.

This clone was seen just once. The rearrangement links TRBV6-6 to TRBJ1-1; 8 bases are shared with TRBD1. This CDR3 is built from 17 residues. Germline values: CDR1 MNHNY, CDR2 SVGAGI (reference sequence). The V segment lost 5 bases and the J segment 1 base; nucleotides outside the gene matches: 12. CDR3 region: CASSPTTGTGTNTEAFF. Written as DNA, the CDR3 is TGTGCCAGCAGTCCGACCACCGGGACAGGCACGAACACTGAAGCTTTCTTT.

This chain links TRBV6-5 with TRBJ2-7; D might be TRBD1 (6 bases). Germline-derived CDR1 and CDR2 are MNHEY and SVGAGI. This CDR3 has 12 residues. The germline V and J ends were trimmed by 5 bases and 6 bases, with 11 bases remaining between them. CDR3 in DNA: TGTGCCAGCAGTCCCATAGGGGGCGAGCAGTACTTC. Its protein is CASSPIGGEQYF.

In this sample, this clone turned up a few times. The chain recombines TRBV6-1 with TRBJ1-2; possibly TRBD1 for D (6 bases). The V end lost 3 bases, the J end lost 4 bases, and 12 bases lay between the germline ends. The CDR3 loop spans 14 amino acids. The germline V gene encodes CDR1 MNHNS and CDR2 SASEGT. The DNA of the CDR3 is TGTGCCAGCAGTGACCGGTGGGACACCTATGGCTACACCTTC. It is translated as CASSDRWDTYGYTF.

The genes are TRBV28 and TRBJ2-7, with D possibly matching TRBD2 (7 bases). The CDR3 is made up of 16 amino acids. The germline V gene encodes CDR1 MDHEN and CDR2 SYDVKM. Between the trimmed V and J ends, which lost 3 bases and 4 bases, there was a span of 19 bases. CDR3 in DNA: TGTGCCAGCAGTTTCCCCCTGGCGGGGGCAGCTTACGAGCAGTACTTC. It specifies CASSFPLAGAAYEQYF.

J is TRBJ1-2 and V is TRBV6-4, with a tentative D call TRBD1 (6 bases). Germline V CDR1 and CDR2: MRHNA, SNTAGT. The ends were cut back, 0 bases at V and 4 bases at J, with 9 bases in the middle. The CDR3 totals 14 residues. CDR3 nucleotide sequence: TGTGCCAGCAGTGACTCCCCAGGGGTCTATGGCTACACCTTC. This encodes CASSDSPGVYGYTF.

This clone was observed a few times. This chain joins TRBV10-1 and TRBJ2-2; D not resolved. Germline assignment: CDR1 WNHNN and CDR2 SYGVQD (reference sequence). The CDR3 is made up of 14 amino acids. Trimming removed 4 bases from V and 5 bases from J, with 11 bases in between. The CDR3: CASSGAAGTGELFF. The DNA for the CDR3 is TGCGCCAGCAGTGGAGCAGCCGGGACCGGGGAGCTGTTTTTT.

This chain connects TRBV27 to TRBJ1-6; D possibly corresponds to TRBD1 (5 bases). From germline, CDR1 is MNHEY and CDR2 SMNVEV (reference sequence). The CDR3 runs 20 residues. V lost 3 bases and J lost 5, with 26 bases in between. The CDR3 is CASSLGRFLGAGDNNSPLHF. CDR3 sequence (DNA): TGTGCCAGCAGTTTGGGGCGCTTTCTTGGGGCAGGCGACAATAATTCACCCCTCCACTTT.

V gene TRBV5-4 combines with J gene TRBJ2-7; 8 bases map to TRBD1. Germline trimming cut 3 bases from V and 0 bases from J; bases unmatched to any gene: 11. Germline V gene lookup returns CDR1 SGHNT and CDR2 YYREEE (reference sequence). The CDR3 is 17 amino acids. The CDR3, as DNA: TGTGCCAGCAGCTCCGTACCTGGGACAGGAAGCTCCTACGAGCAGTACTTC. It codes for CASSSVPGTGSSYEQYF.

The chain is built from TRBV27 and TRBJ2-1; D not certain. CDR1 and CDR2 (germline): MNHEY, SMNVEV (reference sequence). V dropped 0 bases and J dropped 0 bases, with 9 bases sitting between them. This CDR3 has 16 amino acids. In DNA form, the CDR3 reads TGTGCCAGCAGTTTATCGTACCCGAGCTCCTACAATGAGCAGTTCTTC. This encodes CASSLSYPSSYNEQFF.

This chain joins TRBV3-1 (or the pseudogene TRBV3-2) and TRBJ1-4, with 10 bases aligning to TRBD1. In germline, CDR1 is LGHDT, CDR2 YNNKEL (reference sequence). CDR3 length: 14 amino acids. With 1 base clipped from V and 11 bases from J, the junction kept 4 bases outside the gene matches. CDR3 sequence: CASSQGGQGKKLFF. CDR3 nucleotide sequence: TGTGCCAGCAGCCAAGGGGGACAGGGGAAGAAACTGTTTTTT.

This clone was counted only a few times. The V and J genes are TRBV7-9 and TRBJ2-2; 9 nucleotides match TRBD2. After removal of 0 bases from V and 7 bases from J, the junction contained 12 bases not matched to a gene. Germline CDR1 SEHNR, CDR2 FQNEAQ (reference sequence). This CDR3 spans 18 amino acids. The CDR3 here is CASSLAWRAGGRGGELFF. The CDR3 nucleotides read TGTGCCAGCAGCTTAGCTTGGCGAGCGGGAGGAAGAGGCGGGGAGCTGTTTTTT. The full variable domain, with the rest looked up from reference TRBV7-9 and TRBJ2-2, is DTGVSQNPRHKITKRGQNVTFRCDPISEHNRLYWYRQTLGQGPEFLTYFQNEAQLEKSRLLSDRFSAERPKGSFSTLEIQRTEQGDSAMYLCASSLAWRAGGRGGELFFGEGSRLTVL.

This sequence joins TRBV10-1 and TRBJ1-3; D is ambiguous. This CDR3 has 16 residues. CDR1 and CDR2 from the germline V gene are WNHNN and SYGVQD (reference sequence). The germline V and J ends were trimmed by 3 bases and 0 bases, with 12 bases remaining between them. CDR3 nucleotide sequence: TGCGCCAGCAGTGATGGTTCCGGGTCCTCTGGAAACACCATATATTTT. Translated: CASSDGSGSSGNTIYF.

This clone showed up just once. Different DNA sequences within this sample yield the same CDR3. This chain uses TRBV3-1 (or the pseudogene TRBV3-2) with TRBJ2-3; tentatively, D is TRBD2 (6 bases). The CDR3 is 13 amino acids. Trimming removed 1 base from V and 4 bases from J, with 6 bases in between. The germline V gene has CDR1 LGHDT and CDR2 YNNKEL (reference sequence). CDR3 sequence (DNA): TGTGCCAGCAGCCAAGGGGGGGCAGATACGCAGTATTTT. Encoded protein: CASSQGGADTQYF.

CDR3 residues: CASSDGSFRVEQYF. CDR3 DNA: TGTGCCAGCAGCGACGGGTCCTTTCGGGTCGAGCAGTACTTC. The chain has TRBV7-9 and TRBJ2-7; no clear D gene. CDR3 size: 14 residues. The V gene's germline CDR1 is SEHNR and CDR2 FQNEAQ (reference sequence). The ends were cut back, 5 bases at V and 6 bases at J, with 17 bases in the middle.

This sequence joins TRBV7-2 and TRBJ1-2; D ambiguous. In germline, CDR1 is SGHTA, CDR2 FQGNSA. The CDR3 loop spans 14 amino acids. The V and J ends lost 1 base and 2 bases respectively, with 8 bases between them. CDR3 residues: CASSLVEVNYGYTF. CDR3 sequence (DNA): TGTGCCAGCAGCTTAGTTGAGGTCAACTATGGCTACACCTTC.

CDR3 nucleotides: TGCGCCAGCAGCCAAGAAAATAGGGGACAGGGTATGTCTGGGGCCAACGTCCTGACTTTC. Translating it yields CASSQENRGQGMSGANVLTF. This chain joins TRBV4-1 and TRBJ2-6, with TRBD1 identical over 9 bases. The CDR3 has 20 residues. CDR1 and CDR2 from the germline V gene are MGHRA and YSYEKL. With V trimmed by 0 bases and J by 1 base, 10 bases remained unmatched.

This clone was observed a few times. The V and J genes are TRBV10-1 and TRBJ2-7, with 7 positions matching TRBD1. J was trimmed by 1 base and V by 4 bases; bases with no gene match: 1. The CDR3 extends over 13 amino acids. Germline-derived CDR1 and CDR2 are WNHNN and SYGVQD (reference sequence). As DNA, the CDR3 is TGCGCCAGCAGTGTGGACAGGTCCTACGAGCAGTACGTC. It yields the protein CASSVDRSYEQYV.

The rearrangement uses TRBV19 and TRBJ2-7; TRBD2 might be the D (5 bases). This CDR3 spans 12 amino acids. Germline loops: CDR1 LNHDA, CDR2 SQIVND (reference sequence). With 8 bases removed from V and 0 bases from J, the gap between germline ends came to 8 bases. This CDR3 reads CASGDYSYEQYF. CDR3 bases: TGTGCCAGTGGAGACTACTCCTACGAGCAGTACTTC.